A selection of T cell receptor beta chains follows, all from one sample in a study of blood T cell repertoires in COVID-19. Data came from immunoSEQ multiplex PCR; TCRdb stores just in-frame clones and leaves some out. The table records some 150,000 clones, about 85% of them present only once. Input material: peripheral blood. Receptors originate from a man in his forties or fifties with acute or convalescent COVID-19. The CDR3 runs from the conserved cysteine through the conserved F or W. D genes are given only for firm matches. Only some rows state a clone size, as once, few, many or a class for expanded clones.

NA	TRBV28	TRBJ1-2	TRBD1	CASSLSHGDSYGYTF	TGTGCCAGCAGTTTATCACACGGGGACAGCTATGGCTACACCTTC
NA	TRBV30	TRBJ1-2	NA	CAAGWGQDGYTF	TGTGCCGCGGGCTGGGGGCAGGATGGCTACACCTTC
NA	TRBV3-1/TRBV3-2	TRBJ1-3	NA	CASSQLPSSGNTIYF	TGTGCCAGCAGCCAGTTACCGAGCTCTGGAAACACCATATATTTT
NA	TRBV7-9	TRBJ1-1	NA	CASSLQDTEAFF	TGTGCCAGCAGCTTACAGGACACTGAAGCTTTCTTT
NA	TRBV6-5	TRBJ2-1	NA	CASSPKGGNEQFF	TGTGCCAGCAGCCCCAAGGGGGGGAATGAGCAGTTCTTC
NA	TRBV2	TRBJ1-1	NA	CASSESGLAEAFF	TGTGCCAGCAGTGAATCGGGACTCGCTGAAGCTTTCTTT
NA	TRBV9	TRBJ2-2	NA	CASSSPGTNTGELFF	TGTGCCAGCAGTTCCCCGGGGACGAACACCGGGGAGCTGTTTTTT
NA	TRBV18	TRBJ2-5	TRBD2	CASSPAGGETQYF	TGTGCCAGCTCACCAGCGGGGGGAGAGACCCAGTACTTC
NA	TRBV27	TRBJ2-1	TRBD2	CASSMKTSGPHEQFF	TGTGCCAGCAGTATGAAGACTAGCGGTCCCCATGAGCAGTTCTTC
NA	TRBV6-1	TRBJ1-3	TRBD1	CASSGVGDSLGNTIYF	TGTGCCAGCAGTGGGGTAGGGGACAGCCTTGGAAACACCATATATTTT
NA	TRBV6-6	TRBJ2-3	NA	CASSPRKGLGGTDTQYF	TGTGCCAGCAGTCCCCGAAAGGGACTGGGAGGCACAGATACGCAGTATTTT
once	TRBV19	TRBJ2-3	TRBD2	CASSSLAGGVADTQYF	TGTGCCAGTAGTTCCCTAGCGGGGGGGGTAGCAGATACGCAGTATTTT
NA	TRBV29-1	TRBJ1-1	TRBD1	CSVLRGREEAFF	TGCAGCGTGCTCAGGGGGCGCGAGGAAGCTTTCTTT
NA	TRBV6-5	TRBJ2-4	NA	CASILGTGSGNIQYF	TGTGCCAGCATTCTGGGTACAGGTTCGGGAAACATTCAGTACTTC
NA	TRBV25-1	TRBJ2-1	NA	CASSEFGYNEQFF	TGTGCCAGCAGTGAATTCGGCTACAATGAGCAGTTCTTC
once	TRBV19	TRBJ2-4	TRBD2	CASSTQLRGGKAKNIQYF	TGTGCCAGTAGTACCCAGTTGCGCGGGGGGAAGGCCAAAAACATTCAGTACTTC
few	TRBV2	TRBJ1-4	NA	CASSTGGNEKLFF	TGTGCCAGCAGTACCGGGGGGAATGAAAAACTGTTTTTT
NA	TRBV5-8	TRBJ2-1	NA	CASSHRWGYNEQFF	TGTGCCAGCAGCCACAGGTGGGGCTACAATGAGCAGTTCTTC
NA	TRBV12-5	TRBJ2-7	NA	CASARGEFSYEQYF	TGTGCTAGTGCCCGGGGAGAATTCTCCTACGAGCAGTACTTC
NA	TRBV9	TRBJ1-1	NA	CASSVGTGTEAFF	TGTGCCAGCAGCGTAGGTACAGGCACTGAAGCTTTCTTT
NA	TRBV7-9	TRBJ1-2	TRBD1	CASSVTQGAVDGYTF	TGTGCCAGCAGCGTCACACAGGGGGCGGTTGATGGCTACACCTTC
NA	TRBV14	TRBJ2-7	TRBD1	CASSLRDRGIEYF	TGTGCCAGCAGCCTCCGGGACAGGGGGATCGAGTACTTC
few	TRBV5-4	TRBJ2-7	NA	CASSMGASTYEQYF	TGTGCCAGCAGCATGGGGGCTTCGACGTACGAGCAGTACTTC
NA	TRBV5-1	TRBJ1-5	NA	CASRAGEGQPQHF	TGCGCCAGCAGAGCAGGGGAAGGTCAGCCCCAGCATTTT
NA	TRBV6-2/TRBV6-3	TRBJ1-1	NA	CASSYRGFEAFF	TGTGCCAGCAGTTACCGCGGGTTTGAAGCTTTCTTT
NA	TRBV6-1	TRBJ1-5	TRBD1	CASSAGGNQPQHF	TGTGCCAGCAGCGCAGGGGGTAATCAGCCCCAGCATTTT
NA	TRBV11-2	TRBJ1-5	NA	CASSLGGQSAQHF	TGTGCCAGCAGCTTGGGGGGGCAGTCGGCCCAGCATTTT
NA	TRBV5-4	TRBJ2-7	TRBD2	CASSLEGGGAWYEQYF	TGTGCCAGCAGCCTGGAAGGCGGGGGGGCCTGGTACGAGCAGTACTTC
few	TRBV29-1	TRBJ2-1	NA	CSYPKGAGTHNEQFF	TGCAGTTATCCAAAGGGGGCGGGGACCCACAATGAGCAGTTCTTC
once	TRBV5-8	TRBJ1-5	NA	CASAPYGDQPQHF	TGTGCCAGCGCACCCTACGGGGATCAGCCCCAGCATTTT
once	TRBV7-8	TRBJ2-7	NA	CASSRGQDYEQYF	TGTGCCAGCAGCCGCGGACAAGACTACGAGCAGTACTTC
NA	TRBV6-4	TRBJ1-5	TRBD1	CASSRQGGQPQHF	TGTGCCAGCAGTAGACAGGGTGGTCAGCCCCAGCATTTT